A single sample gave rise to the 18 T cell receptor beta chains below, sequenced in a study of CD8+ T cells in alopecia areata. Following extraction, RNA underwent reverse transcription to cDNA, which served as the sequencing template. Profiled with immunoSEQ multiplex PCR; TCRdb holds only in-frame clones, not every one. The sample shows approximately 180,000 clones, approximately 56% of them seen only once. Sequenced material: CD4+ T cells sorted from blood, taken at week 0. These receptors all stem from a human donor with alopecia areata.

This CDR3 reads CSPTHLGQGWNQPQHF. CDR3 sequence (DNA): TGCAGCCCAACGCACCTAGGACAGGGATGGAATCAGCCCCAGCATTTT. The genes are TRBV29-1 and TRBJ1-5; 8 bases map to TRBD1. Unmatched junction bases numbered 16, after V lost 8 bases and J lost 4 bases. Germline lookup yields CDR1 SQVTM and CDR2 ANQGSEA. The CDR3 is 16 residues long.

The chain combines TRBV7-2 with TRBJ2-7, with 14 positions matching TRBD2. Germline values: CDR1 SGHTA, CDR2 FQGNSA. The CDR3 has 15 residues. The J segment lost 7 bases and the V segment lost 4 bases, leaving 6 bases of the junction unmatched. DNA for the CDR3: TGTGCCAGCAGCTCTGGACTAGCGGGGGGAAAAGAGCAGTACTTC. Translation: CASSSGLAGGKEQYF.

The V and J genes are TRBV7-8 and TRBJ1-2; a possible D gene is TRBD1 (6 bases). Germline loops: CDR1 SGHVS, CDR2 FQNEAQ. The CDR3 covers 9 residues. CDR3 in amino acids: CKQGKGYTF. The CDR3 bases are TGTAAACAGGGCAAAGGCTACACCTTC.

This clone showed up just a few times. The gene calls are TRBV29-1 and TRBJ1-2; 7 bases are shared with TRBD1. Germline CDR1 is SQVTM and CDR2 is ANQGSEA. CDR3 length: 13 residues. J was trimmed by 7 bases and V by 7 bases; bases with no gene match: 12. This chain's CDR3 is CSDSTGSNRGYTF. CDR3 bases: TGCAGCGATTCGACAGGGTCTAATCGTGGCTACACCTTC.

The V gene is TRBV5-1, the J gene TRBJ2-4; 12 nucleotides match TRBD1. The CDR3 has 15 amino acids. Germline V gene data show CDR1 as SGHRS and CDR2 as YFSETQ. Trimming cost V 0 bases and J 9 bases; bases outside gene matches: 4. The CDR3 region has the DNA TGCGCCAGCAGCTTGGAGGGACAGGGGGCTGGCATTCAGTACTTC. Residues: CASSLEGQGAGIQYF.

The rearrangement uses TRBV18 and TRBJ1-4; D may be TRBD1 (5 bases). The CDR3 is 15 amino acids. Trimming left V 5 bases short and J 8 bases short, with 18 bases between. CDR1 KGHSH and CDR2 LQKENI come from the germline V gene. CDR3 residues: CASSNLRGAGEKLFF. Written as DNA, the CDR3 is TGTGCCAGCTCAAACCTCCGAGGCGCAGGGGAAAAACTGTTTTTT.

The chain carries TRBV7-9 and TRBJ2-3; D unclear. V lost 3 bases and J 10 bases, leaving 11 bases between the germline ends. CDR3 size: 12 residues. Germline lookup yields CDR1 SEHNR and CDR2 FQNEAQ (reference sequence). CDR3 sequence (DNA): TGTGCCAGCAGCTTCGGTGACTCGCCGCAGTATTTT. Its protein product is CASSFGDSPQYF.

This clone was counted between two and nine times. The chain uses TRBV18 and TRBJ1-2, with TRBD1 matching 11 bases. The trim removed 0 bases at V and 5 bases at J, leaving 8 bases unmatched. The germline V gene has CDR1 KGHSH and CDR2 LQKENI. The CDR3 runs to 17 residues. CDR3 loop: CASSPPRTGGAGYGYTF. Here the CDR3 DNA reads TGTGCCAGCTCACCACCGCGGACAGGGGGCGCTGGGTATGGCTACACCTTC.

This clone has a handful of counts. V usage is TRBV30 and J usage is TRBJ2-1; D may match TRBD1 or TRBD2 (5 bases each). This CDR3 comprises 14 residues. Germline V gene lookup returns CDR1 GTSNPN and CDR2 SVGIG (reference sequence). Trimming stripped 2 bases from V and 5 bases from J, with 13 bases between. As DNA, the CDR3 is TGTGCCTGGAGTTATGGGGACCCTAACAATGAGCAGTTCTTC. Translation: CAWSYGDPNNEQFF.

The chain couples TRBV27 to TRBJ1-5; 8 nucleotides match TRBD1. Trimming cost V 3 bases and J 4 bases; bases outside gene matches: 5. The CDR3 loop spans 15 amino acids. CDR1 and CDR2 from the germline V gene are MNHEY and SMNVEV (reference sequence). The CDR3 reads CASSFHRDRNQPQHF. CDR3 sequence (DNA): TGTGCCAGCAGTTTCCACCGGGACAGGAATCAGCCCCAGCATTTT.

This clone was recorded once. The V gene is TRBV28, the J gene TRBJ1-1; D unclear. Germline V gene data show CDR1 as MDHEN and CDR2 as SYDVKM. This CDR3 has 10 residues. V was trimmed by 7 bases and J by 4 bases, leaving 4 bases between them. DNA for the CDR3: TGTGCCAGCAAGGGCACTGAAGCTTTCTTT. Translating gives CASKGTEAFF.

This clone is a singleton in its sample. The chain is built from TRBV4-1 and TRBJ1-5; D is undetermined. Germline V lookup: CDR1 MGHRA, CDR2 YSYEKL. Trimming cost V 4 bases and J 0 bases, with 10 bases left between them. The CDR3 sequence is 15 residues long. The CDR3 sequence: CASSPQLNSNQPQHF. The CDR3 region has the DNA TGCGCCAGCAGCCCCCAGCTTAATAGCAATCAGCCCCAGCATTTT.

This clone has a handful of counts. V gene TRBV10-2 combines with J gene TRBJ2-7, with unresolved D. CDR3 length equals 11 residues. Germline values: CDR1 WSHSY, CDR2 SAAADI. The V and J ends lost 6 bases and 6 bases respectively, with 9 bases between them. In DNA, the CDR3 is TGCGCCAGCAGCTCACCGCGCGAGCAGTACTTC. Translating it yields CASSSPREQYF.

This clone was counted a few times. The chain joins TRBV10-3 to TRBJ1-1; D not certain. The V gene's germline CDR1 is ENHRY and CDR2 SYGVKD. The CDR3 consists of 14 residues. Trimming shortened V by 2 bases and J by 1 base, and 8 bases separated the two germline ends. The CDR3 sequence: CAISEDTSNTEAFF. The CDR3 DNA follows: TGTGCCATCAGTGAGGACACTTCGAACACTGAAGCTTTCTTT.

This clone was picked up a small number of times. V is TRBV2 and J is TRBJ2-1; D ambiguous. Germline V gene sequence: CDR1 SNHLY, CDR2 FYNNEI. The CDR3 is 13 amino acids. V lost 4 bases, J lost 8 bases, and 12 bases lay in between. The CDR3 loop reads CASSVDVGHEQFF. As DNA, the CDR3 is TGTGCCAGCAGTGTAGACGTTGGTCATGAGCAGTTCTTC.

The V gene is TRBV29-1, the J gene TRBJ2-3, with D possibly called TRBD1 or TRBD2 (5 bases each). CDR1 SQVTM and CDR2 ANQGSEA come from the germline V gene. Trimming stripped 6 bases from V and 4 bases from J, with 20 bases between. CDR3 length: 15 amino acids. The CDR3 loop reads CSVAAGRGEADTQYF. The DNA for the CDR3 is TGCAGCGTCGCCGCGGGTAGGGGAGAAGCAGATACGCAGTATTTT.

This clone has just one count. The chain is built from TRBV18 and TRBJ2-7; D remains unclear. Germline loops: CDR1 KGHSH, CDR2 LQKENI. This CDR3 spans 14 amino acids. The ends were cut back, 0 bases at V and 2 bases at J, with 8 bases in the middle. The CDR3 nucleotides are TGTGCCAGCTCACCACCGAGCCGGGCCTACGAGCAGTACTTC. Encoded protein: CASSPPSRAYEQYF.

This clone was seen only once. The rearrangement joins TRBV25-1 to TRBJ1-1; D gene ambiguous. Germline CDR1 MGHDK, CDR2 SYGVNS. This CDR3 has 14 residues. V lost 6 bases and J 2 bases, leaving 13 bases between the germline ends. Here the CDR3 DNA reads TGTGCCAGCAGACCACACAGAACTAACACTGAAGCTTTCTTT. Amino acids: CASRPHRTNTEAFF.